This T cell receptor beta chain was documented in a study of glioma-infiltrating T cells. The CDR3 is 15 residues long. Germline loops: CDR1 SGHTA, CDR2 FQGNSA. Trimming removed 1 base at V and 1 base at J, with 10 bases between. This clonotype was seen only a few times. Amplification of TCR alpha and beta CDR3 regions from RNA used iRepertoire nested multiplex PCR. Each CDR3 protein gets one entry after TCRdb re-called the multiplex PCR reads with MiXCR. The data hold around 120,000 distinct CDR3 sequences, with under 25% observed a single time. The genes are TRBV7-2 and TRBJ1-2, with unresolved D. This clonotype was sampled from a human donor with low-grade glioma or glioblastoma, undergoing nonglioma brain surgery, or in good health (not recorded which). Sequenced material: glioma tissue, nonneoplastic brain tissue, or PBMCs (not recorded which). In DNA, the CDR3 is TGTGCCAGCAGCTTAGAAGGAGCGCTTAACTATGGCTACACCTTC. Residues: CASSLEGALNYGYTF.